The rows below give T cell receptor beta chains drawn from one sample of a study of blood T cells in healthy people across ages. TCRdb re-analysed the 5' RACE reads in MiXCR, keeping a single row per CDR3 protein. Here the sample spans 1,300,000 or so distinct CDR3 sequences, approximately 60% being singletons. Input material: blood. These receptor sequences come from a man aged 18 to 30 in good health. CDR3s include the opening cysteine and the closing phenylalanine or tryptophan. The D gene is left open where the match is weak. Only some rows state a clone size, as once, few, many or a class for expanded clones.

V gene	J gene	CDR3 length	clone size	D gene	CDR3 protein	CDR3 DNA
TRBV2	TRBJ2-7	12	few	-	CASSGPDYEQYF	TGTGCCAGCAGTGGGCCAGACTACGAGCAGTACTTC
TRBV4-1	TRBJ2-1	13	-	-	CASSPSGGGEQFF	TGCGCCAGCAGCCCGAGTGGGGGAGGCGAGCAGTTCTTC
TRBV4-2	TRBJ2-3	16	many	TRBD2	CASSQDHPREGDTQYF	TGTGCCAGCAGCCAAGATCACCCCCGGGAGGGAGATACGCAGTATTTT
TRBV2	TRBJ1-2	12	-	-	CASNYEDYGYTF	TGTGCCAGTAATTATGAGGACTATGGCTACACCTTC
TRBV9	TRBJ1-1	13	-	-	CASSAQDSPGAFF	TGTGCCAGCAGCGCCCAGGACAGCCCAGGAGCTTTCTTT
TRBV5-1	TRBJ2-3	16	-	-	CASSIQGQGIGDTQYF	TGCGCCAGCAGCATCCAGGGCCAGGGGATAGGAGATACGCAGTATTTT
TRBV7-6	TRBJ2-3	17	-	TRBD2	CASSPLASGGTTDTQYF	TGTGCCAGCAGCCCCCTGGCTAGCGGGGGTACCACAGATACGCAGTATTTT
TRBV29-1	TRBJ2-5	17	-	-	CSVTQPQPGPQQETQYF	TGCAGCGTAACACAACCTCAACCGGGACCACAACAAGAGACCCAGTACTTC
TRBV27	TRBJ2-5	14	-	TRBD1	CASSRQGALETQYF	TGTGCCAGCAGTCGACAGGGGGCCTTGGAGACCCAGTACTTC
TRBV25-1	TRBJ1-4	15	-	-	CASSGGLRAGEKLFF	TGTGCCAGCAGTGGGGGACTCCGAGCAGGGGAAAAACTGTTTTTT